This passage covers 4 T cell receptor beta chains from one sample sequenced in a study of cytomegalovirus exposure and HLA in healthy donors. TCRdb's copy holds only in-frame clones and misses some; the assay was immunoSEQ multiplex PCR. The data contain under 140,000 clones, 88% of them singletons. Material: PBMCs. Every receptor here comes from a woman aged 25 to 39 in good health and CMV-seropositive.

This chain links TRBV7-2 with TRBJ2-3; 7 positions match TRBD1. There are 16 residues in the CDR3. Germline V lookup: CDR1 SGHTA, CDR2 FQGNSA. Germline trimming cut 5 bases from V and 4 bases from J; bases unmatched to any gene: 12. In nucleotides, the CDR3 is TGTGCCAGCAGCCCGACAGGGTCTTGGGTTGCAGATACGCAGTATTTT. Translated: CASSPTGSWVADTQYF.

The rearrangement uses TRBV7-9 and TRBJ2-2, with D possibly matching TRBD2 (6 bases). In germline, CDR1 is SEHNR, CDR2 FQNEAQ (reference sequence). The CDR3 contains 17 residues. Trimming took 5 bases from V and 1 from J, leaving 17 bases between them. CDR3 nucleotides: TGTGCCAGCAGCATATACCGGGACTCCGTGAACACCGGGGAGCTGTTTTTT. Its translation is CASSIYRDSVNTGELFF. The entire variable domain, with the rest obtained from reference TRBV7-9 and TRBJ2-2, is as follows: DTGVSQNPRHKITKRGQNVTFRCDPISEHNRLYWYRQTLGQGPEFLTYFQNEAQLEKSRLLSDRFSAERPKGSFSTLEIQRTEQGDSAMYLCASSIYRDSVNTGELFFGEGSRLTVL.

The chain couples TRBV27 to TRBJ2-4, with 9 bases lining up with TRBD1. CDR3 length: 13 amino acids. CDR1 is MNHEY and CDR2 is SMNVEV in the germline V gene (reference sequence). V shed 5 bases and J 9 bases; nucleotides not matched to a gene: 5. The CDR3 reads CASSGTGPGIQYF. CDR3 DNA: TGTGCCAGCAGTGGGACAGGGCCCGGCATTCAGTACTTC.

Only a few counts were recorded for this clone. This rearrangement joins TRBV5-1 to TRBJ1-6; weak D call: TRBD1 (6 bases). V lost 4 bases and J 5 bases, leaving 10 bases between the germline ends. CDR3 length equals 14 residues. Germline values: CDR1 SGHRS, CDR2 YFSETQ. The CDR3 DNA reads as TGCGCCAGCAGCGTACAGGGCCATAATTCACCCCTCCACTTT. Translation gives CASSVQGHNSPLHF.